This T cell receptor (beta chain) was sequenced in a study of T cell responses to AZD1222 COVID-19 vaccine. Study-wide results and limits: The study found Spike-specific TCR breadth and depth rose after two AZD1222 doses. The donors showed a predominance of white British ancestry and of females, with possible underestimation of clonal diversity. Baseline antibody screening turned up just a handful of seropositive AZD1222 recipients.

Investigators merged groups given second doses at roughly 4 or roughly 12 weeks. Concerning this clone: Its antigen remains unknown.

The germline V and J ends were trimmed by 2 bases and 7 bases, with 5 bases remaining between them. The CDR3 loop spans 12 amino acids. Germline loops: CDR1 SGHTA, CDR2 FQGNSA. TCRdb's table, derived via immunoSEQ multiplex PCR, lists solely in-frame clones and lacks some. The sample carries 150,000 or so clones, about 89% recorded once. The chain recombines TRBV7-2 with TRBJ2-2; D call uncertain. Specimen: peripheral blood, collected 28 days after the second AZD1222 dose. The clonotype was recovered from an adult who received the AZD1222 COVID-19 vaccine. This CDR3 is CASSLIGGELFF. CDR3 bases: TGTGCCAGCAGCTTAATTGGCGGGGAGCTGTTTTTT.